Listed here is a single T cell receptor (beta chain). The antigen it binds to is not known. Base qualities were left out, and no much larger clone turns up one base away. These data originate in a study of shared clonotypes between healthy human individuals (dated by TCRdb to between 2020 and 2021). For context, the study as a whole: A few men and a couple of women, aged 18 to 49 years, made up the cohort. To increase sequencing depth and limit assay-specific biases, TCR repertoire library preparation and sequencing were carried out by different laboratories using diverse techniques. Each donor's leukapheresis produced roughly between roughly 0.85 and 10 billion PBMCs. Blood TCR repertoires of five healthy adults were deeply sequenced to estimate repertoire size and the extent of clonotype sharing between individuals. For each donor, CD4 naive and CD4 memory were each given three plates, CD8 naive was given two plates, and CD8 memory was given one plate. General study outcomes and caveats: About 4.5% of naive CD4, 3% to 3.5% of naive CD8, roughly 2.5% of memory CD4, and around 0.4% of memory CD8 clonotypes were shared across a few donors. Incomplete sequencing was indicated by rarefaction of sorted-subset datasets, despite the large sequencing depth. Based on pairwise subsampling, the degree of clonotype sharing among donors was expected to be affected by sequencing depth. Larger estimated clonotype richness was generally found for naive subsets than for memory subsets. The genetic and exposure-history diversity represented was limited by the small number of donors. Compared with non-shared clonotypes, clonotypes shared by all four sorted-subset donors had higher generation probabilities. Only blood was sampled, and tissue TCR repertoires likely differ from those in blood.

Healthy HIV-negative adults with no recently reported acute infections or vaccinations were included as donors. Every donor was a Caucasian adult living in Nashville, Tennessee, USA. CD4+ T cells were enriched through magnetic negative selection, after which naive cells were positively selected on CD45RA and the remaining negative fraction served as the memory subset. After blood collection by leukapheresis, PBMCs were isolated using Ficoll-Histopaque density gradient centrifugation and then cryopreserved in the vapor phase of liquid nitrogen. Analytical flow cytometry was used to check the purity and quantity of every magnetically sorted T cell population. Each sorted fraction had its genomic DNA isolated and then quantified by UV absorbance on a Nanodrop 2000c. Using the deep immunoSEQ assay, TCR CDR3 regions were amplified from genomic DNA by multiplex PCR. Extracted genomic DNA from each cell subset was spread evenly across all wells of several immunoSEQ 96-well plates, with each plate serving as a replicate. Each replicate PCR for sorted subsets received approximately 200 ng genomic DNA, equal to about 30,000 T cell genomes. The purified libraries were quantified using a Qubit 3.0 fluorometer, sized with a Bioanalyzer 2100, and then quantified again using the KAPA Library Quantification kit. Each immunoSEQ 96-well plate was sequenced on its own single-read 150-cycle Illumina NextSeq 550 flow cell. The authors' pipeline ran thus. Because the immunoSEQ output held only junctional sequences and lacked quality scores, the filtering could not match the filtering applied to full-length reads. To assign V/J genes and CDR3, sequences were annotated using PyIR, a Python wrapper for IgBLAST v1.9, with IMGT germline references. Any read was removed if the V/J assignment was weak (E-value above 1e-6), the CDR3 was missing, or the read contained stop codons, out-of-frame junctions, or ambiguous translated residues. V3J clonotypes were defined as sequences sharing an identical inferred V gene, J gene, and CDR3 amino acid sequence. The percentage overlap between two repertoires was calculated by dividing the number of shared unique clonotypes by the size of the smaller repertoire. Repertoire richness was assessed with RTK rarefaction, the Chao1 estimator, and Recon v2.1 estimates of unobserved clonotypes. OLGA was used to compute generation probabilities for all TCRbeta clonotypes that the gDNA method yielded from a few donors. TCRdb took this table from immuneACCESS and kept in-frame rearrangements with V and J called. Such tables lack part of the clones; where checked against another copy, unresolved V genes explain under half of the gap, and the rest is unexplained. V and J calls and clone size are those listed in that table; D and trimming were worked out from the DNA. This sample has roughly 1,000,000 clones in its table, and around 82% of those were observed once. The ten largest clonotypes hold roughly 0.57% of the sample.

The sequence derives from a man between 18 and 29 years old in good health. Some clones in this sample may be carry-over from other donors' samples. The specimen was memory CD4+ T cells from PBMCs. The cell subset or site label on this specimen signifies: CD45RA-negative fraction.

The base sequence is TGCGCCAGCAGCTTGGGGACTAAGTCCTACGAGCAGTACTTC. The encoded protein is CASSLGTKSYEQYF. The V and J segments used are TRBV5-1 and TRBJ2-7; a tentative D call is TRBD2 (6 bases match). A distance of 8 bases separates the germline ends of V and J, which lose 0 bases and 1 base respectively. The CDR3 covers 14 residues, taking in both the cysteine and the phenylalanine. Just CDR3 DNA is preserved here, 42 bases in frame from base 1. The CDR1 and CDR2 encoded by the germline V gene are SGHRS and YFSETQ.